What follows is one TCR beta chain and its context. The antigen is undetermined. The ends were cut back, 4 bases at V and 8 bases at J, with 11 bases in the middle. CDR1 is SEHNR and CDR2 is FQNEAQ in the germline V gene (reference sequence). The CDR3 is made up of 13 amino acids. Upon completion of 10 to 11 days in culture, CD4+ T cells were isolated. This sample was included in a study of vaccination effects on CD4 cells after COVID-19. Method: immunoSEQ multiplex PCR; TCRdb's copy keeps in-frame clones and lacks some. The profile shows 45,000 to 50,000 clones, approximately 65% of them singletons. The sequenced sample was CD4+ T cells from PBMCs cultured without peptide, obtained before COVID-19 vaccination. The source of this sequence is a human donor who received a COVID-19 vaccine. The gene calls are TRBV7-9 and TRBJ1-4; D is unclear. The CDR3: CASSSQIGEKLFF. CDR3 in DNA: TGTGCCAGCAGCTCCCAGATCGGGGAAAAACTGTTTTTT.